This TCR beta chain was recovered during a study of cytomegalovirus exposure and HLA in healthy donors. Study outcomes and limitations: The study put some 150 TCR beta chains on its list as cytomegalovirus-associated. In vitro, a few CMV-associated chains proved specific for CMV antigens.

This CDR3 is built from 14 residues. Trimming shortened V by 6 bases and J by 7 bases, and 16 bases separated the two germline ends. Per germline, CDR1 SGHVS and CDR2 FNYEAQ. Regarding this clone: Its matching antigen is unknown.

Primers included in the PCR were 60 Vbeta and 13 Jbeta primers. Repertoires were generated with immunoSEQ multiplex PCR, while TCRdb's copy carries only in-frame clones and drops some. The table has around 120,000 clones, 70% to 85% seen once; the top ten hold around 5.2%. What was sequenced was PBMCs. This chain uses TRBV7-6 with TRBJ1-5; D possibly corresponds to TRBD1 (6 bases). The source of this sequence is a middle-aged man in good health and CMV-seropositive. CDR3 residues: CASSPGGGGQPQHF. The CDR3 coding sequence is TGTGCCAGCAGTCCCGGGGGGGGCGGACAGCCCCAGCATTTT.